One and the same sample provided the 32 T cell receptor beta chains below, sequenced in a study of T cells in Graves' hyperthyroidism and ophthalmopathy (dated 2019 in TCRdb). Receptor libraries were prepared by multiplex PCR. TCRdb records Illumina HiSeq 2000 as the sequencer. Amplification of TCR beta CDR3 regions was carried out from RNA transcripts. For the first round of RT-PCR on the TCR CDR3, the HTBI primer set was used together with the Qiagen OneStep RT-PCR kit. TCRdb reprocessed the public reads (quality trimming at Q25 with fastp, clone calling with MiXCR) and kept in-frame beta chains. Entries are consolidated by CDR3 protein sequence, retaining the most common genes and DNA. Within this sample are about 300,000 distinct CDR3 sequences, with 12% to 15% of them counted one time only. The ten largest clonotypes hold 7.9% of the sample. Material: blood. These TCRs come from a woman in her 40s with Graves' hyperthyroidism.

This clonotype was recorded at least ten times. V is TRBV2 and J is TRBJ1-4, with TRBD1 as a possible D gene (5 bases). Germline CDR1 reads SNHLY; CDR2 reads FYNNEI. The V gene lost 4 bases and the J gene lost 8 bases, with 14 bases spanning the gap. This CDR3 is built from 14 residues. The CDR3 sequence is CASSAVRAGEKLFF. For the CDR3, the DNA is TGTGCCAGCAGTGCAGTCAGGGCCGGGGAAAAACTGTTTTTT.

This clonotype was recorded at least ten times. The chain has TRBV10-3 and TRBJ2-1, with D tentatively TRBD1 (6 bases). From germline, CDR1 is ENHRY and CDR2 SYGVKD. The CDR3 sequence is 14 residues long. Trimming stripped 0 bases from V and 7 bases from J, with 10 bases between. The CDR3 region is CAISESYQGNEQFF. CDR3 DNA sequence: TGTGCCATCAGTGAGTCGTACCAGGGGAATGAGCAGTTCTTC.

This clonotype was counted ten times or more. The chain is built from TRBV12-3 or TRBV12-4 and TRBJ1-1; 9 nucleotides line up with TRBD1. The CDR3 spans 13 residues. Germline trimming cut 3 bases from V and 6 bases from J; bases unmatched to any gene: 2. The CDR3 here is CASSLDRGSEAFF. CDR3 nucleotides: TGTGCCAGCAGTTTGGACAGGGGCTCTGAAGCTTTCTTT.

The chain joins TRBV4-1 to TRBJ2-2, with a tentative D call TRBD2 (6 bases). The germline V gene encodes CDR1 MGHRA and CDR2 YSYEKL. The CDR3 is 16 residues long. The V end was cut by 4 bases, the J end by 6 bases, with 18 bases between. The CDR3 loop reads CASSRRDLSWSGELFF. The CDR3 DNA reads TGCGCCAGCAGCCGCCGGGACTTGAGTTGGTCCGGGGAGCTGTTTTTT.

This clonotype showed up many times. The chain is built from TRBV20-1 and TRBJ2-7, with D perhaps matching TRBD1 or TRBD2 (5 bases each). The CDR3 has 16 amino acids. Per the germline V gene, CDR1 is DFQATT and CDR2 is SNEGSKA (reference sequence). V was clipped by 6 bases and J by 2 bases, with 23 bases between them. The CDR3 DNA is TGCAGTGCCCGGGACGGATACCTAATACAAGCCTACGAGCAGTACTTC. Translated, it gives CSARDGYLIQAYEQYF.

This clonotype was detected ten times or more. J is TRBJ2-5 and V is TRBV7-9; 10 positions match TRBD1. Germline V gene lookup returns CDR1 SEHNR and CDR2 FQNEAQ (reference sequence). V lost 5 bases and J lost 5; bases outside the gene matches: 8. The CDR3 is 15 amino acids. CDR3 sequence (DNA): TGTGCCAGCAGCGGCCGGGACAGGGGTTTCGAGACCCAGTACTTC. Translation: CASSGRDRGFETQYF.

This clonotype was found many times. The J gene is TRBJ2-1, the V gene TRBV25-1; 8 positions agree with TRBD1. The CDR3 sequence is 17 residues long. Germline V CDR1 and CDR2: MGHDK, SYGVNS. Trimming removed 6 bases from V and 4 bases from J; junction bases left unmatched: 14. The CDR3 nucleotides are TGTGCCAGCAGCTCCCCAGGGGGCAAAGGCGTATACAATGAGCAGTTCTTC. Translating gives CASSSPGGKGVYNEQFF.

In this sample, this clonotype turned up many times. CDR3 sequence reads: CASSLGTGDLGYGYTF. Written as DNA, the CDR3 is TGTGCCAGCAGCCTAGGGACAGGGGACCTTGGCTATGGCTACACCTTC. The rearrangement links TRBV3-1 to TRBJ1-2; TRBD1 matches at 10 bases. Trimming at V came to 4 bases and at J to 4 bases, leaving 9 bases not matched to a gene. This CDR3 contains 16 residues. CDR1 and CDR2 from the germline V gene are LGHDT and YNNKEL (reference sequence).

This clonotype was seen a handful of times. The chain couples TRBV15 to TRBJ2-6, with 7 positions matching TRBD1. Losses at the gene ends were 8 bases for V and 0 bases for J; bases not matched to a gene: 10. The CDR3 runs to 17 residues. Germline CDR1 and CDR2: LNHNV and YYDKDF (reference sequence). The CDR3 DNA follows: TGTGCCACCTTAGGCCGGGACAGCAGCTCTGGGGCCAACGTCCTGACTTTC. Translating gives CATLGRDSSSGANVLTF.

This clonotype was observed many times. The chain combines TRBV6-1 with TRBJ1-5; 7 bases map to TRBD1. The length of the CDR3 is 14 residues. CDR1 and CDR2 from the germline V gene are MNHNS and SASEGT. V was pared by 6 bases and J by 5 bases, with 7 bases of the junction left unmatched. The CDR3 DNA reads as TGTGCCAGCAGCGCAATGGGACAGCATCAGCCCCAGCATTTT. Translation gives CASSAMGQHQPQHF.

The chain has TRBV7-9 and TRBJ2-3; 8 bases fit TRBD2. V was pared by 5 bases and J by 3 bases, with 10 bases of the junction left unmatched. Germline values: CDR1 SEHNR, CDR2 FQNEAQ (reference sequence). The CDR3 has 16 residues. In DNA, the CDR3 is TGTGCCAGCAGCCCCCGAGAGCGGGAGTCAACAGATACGCAGTATTTT. As protein: CASSPRERESTDTQYF.

This clonotype was seen at least ten times. This chain connects TRBV11-2 to TRBJ1-4; TRBD1 agrees at 7 bases. Germline CDR1 reads SGHAT; CDR2 reads FQNNGV. After removal of 5 bases from V and 5 bases from J, the junction contained 11 bases not matched to a gene. The CDR3 spans 16 residues. CDR3 protein: CASSPRQGYRNEKLFF. The CDR3, as DNA: TGTGCCAGCAGCCCGCGACAGGGATACAGGAATGAAAAACTGTTTTTT.

Many counts were recorded for this clonotype. The rearrangement joins TRBV15 to TRBJ2-1, with D possibly being TRBD2 (7 bases). Trimming pared 5 bases from V and 6 bases from J, leaving 14 bases between. Germline CDR1 reads LNHNV; CDR2 reads YYDKDF (reference sequence). The length of the CDR3 is 14 residues. The CDR3 bases are TGTGCCACCAGCCCACGGGGAGGGGGCAATGAGCAGTTCTTC. Protein sequence: CATSPRGGGNEQFF.

This clonotype was seen many times. The chain carries TRBV3-1 and TRBJ1-6; D might be TRBD1 (6 bases). The germline gives CDR1 LGHDT, CDR2 YNNKEL (reference sequence). Trimming took off 3 bases at V and 8 bases at J, with 17 bases between the two ends. The CDR3 is 16 amino acids. DNA for the CDR3: TGTGCCAGCAGCCAGGGATCGGGGGCGAGCGATTCACCCCTCCACTTT. This translates into CASSQGSGASDSPLHF.

This clonotype was observed at least ten times. This chain uses TRBV10-3 with TRBJ2-1; D might be TRBD1 (6 bases). Germline lookup yields CDR1 ENHRY and CDR2 SYGVKD. V was clipped by 0 bases and J by 3 bases, with 9 bases between them. There are 15 residues in the CDR3. The CDR3 region is CAISESRGDYNEQFF. CDR3 bases: TGTGCCATCAGTGAGTCCAGGGGCGACTACAATGAGCAGTTCTTC.

This clonotype occurred many times. The rearrangement joins TRBV7-2 to TRBJ2-5; 8 bases line up with TRBD2. The CDR3 is 16 residues long. The J segment lost 5 bases and the V segment lost 3 bases, leaving 11 bases of the junction unmatched. The germline V gene has CDR1 SGHTA and CDR2 FQGNSA. The CDR3 DNA sequence: TGTGCCAGCAGCTTTTTATCGGGGGGGGTAGGGGAGACCCAGTACTTC. Amino acids: CASSFLSGGVGETQYF.

Ten or more counts support this clonotype. V gene TRBV7-2 combines with J gene TRBJ1-5; 7 positions match TRBD1. Germline-derived CDR1 and CDR2 are SGHTA and FQGNSA. The CDR3 runs 14 residues. Trimming cost V 3 bases and J 2 bases; bases outside gene matches: 1. In DNA form, the CDR3 reads TGTGCCAGCAGCTTCCAGGGGGGCAATCAGCCCCAGCATTTT. This translates into CASSFQGGNQPQHF.

This clonotype appeared many times. The J gene is TRBJ2-1, the V gene TRBV5-4; 10 bases agree with TRBD2. J lost 2 bases, V lost 2 bases, and 1 base had no gene match. This CDR3 has 15 amino acids. The germline V gene encodes CDR1 SGHNT and CDR2 YYREEE (reference sequence). CDR3: CASSFSGRPYNEQFF. The DNA of the CDR3 is TGTGCCAGCAGCTTTAGCGGGAGGCCCTACAATGAGCAGTTCTTC.

This clonotype was picked up many times. V is TRBV7-8 and J is TRBJ2-7, with D tentatively TRBD2 (5 bases). The CDR3 is made up of 17 amino acids. In germline, CDR1 is SGHVS, CDR2 FQNEAQ. Trimming removed 2 bases at V and 0 bases at J, with 17 bases between. CDR3 region: CASSLTASRESSYEQYF. The DNA for the CDR3 is TGTGCCAGCAGCTTAACCGCATCACGGGAATCCTCCTACGAGCAGTACTTC.

This clonotype was recorded at least ten times. V is TRBV19 and J is TRBJ2-1, with D possibly TRBD2 on 5 matching bases. Germline CDR1 and CDR2: LNHDA and SQIVND (reference sequence). This CDR3 is 15 amino acids long. V lost 6 bases, J lost 0 bases, and 12 bases lay in between. The CDR3 loop reads CASSQDWSSYNEQFF. Written as DNA, the CDR3 is TGTGCCAGTAGCCAGGACTGGAGCTCCTACAATGAGCAGTTCTTC.

At least ten counts were recorded for this clonotype. This chain uses TRBV28 with TRBJ2-3; TRBD2 is a possible D gene (6 bases). Germline CDR1 is MDHEN and CDR2 is SYDVKM. V was trimmed by 6 bases and J by 5 bases, leaving 9 bases between them. The CDR3 runs 12 residues. The CDR3: CASSRGRDTQYF. The CDR3 DNA sequence: TGTGCCAGCAGCCGGGGGAGAGATACGCAGTATTTT.

The chain has TRBV19 and TRBJ2-1; 11 bases match TRBD2. This CDR3 is 14 amino acids long. Germline V gene lookup returns CDR1 LNHDA and CDR2 SQIVND (reference sequence). The V segment lost 4 bases and the J segment 10 bases; nucleotides outside the gene matches: 6. The CDR3 coding sequence is TGTGCCAGTAGTAAAATAGCGGGAGGGGGGGAGCAGTTCTTC. Translating gives CASSKIAGGGEQFF.

This clonotype has a count of ten or more. The chain carries TRBV18 and TRBJ2-1; 8 positions match TRBD2. With 3 bases clipped from V and 6 bases from J, the junction kept 4 bases outside the gene matches. The CDR3 totals 14 residues. Germline V gene sequence: CDR1 KGHSH, CDR2 LQKENI. CDR3 in amino acids: CASSPGLAANEQFF. The CDR3 nucleotides are TGTGCCAGCTCACCCGGACTAGCAGCCAATGAGCAGTTCTTC.

This clonotype was observed at least ten times. The rearrangement joins TRBV18 to TRBJ1-1; 7 bases fit TRBD1. The CDR3 runs to 15 residues. Trimming at V came to 3 bases and at J to 3 bases, leaving 7 bases not matched to a gene. CDR1 KGHSH and CDR2 LQKENI come from the germline V gene. DNA for the CDR3: TGTGCCAGCTCACCGAACCAGGGGGGCGACACTGAAGCTTTCTTT. This sequence encodes CASSPNQGGDTEAFF. Based on the CDR3 plus reference TRBV18 and TRBJ1-1, the full variable domain is NAGVMQNPRHLVRRRGQEARLRCSPMKGHSHVYWYRQLPEEGLKFMVYLQKENIIDESGMPKERFSAEFPKEGPSILRIQQVVRGDSAAYFCASSPNQGGDTEAFFGQGTRLTVV.

The sample holds many counts of this clonotype. In DNA form, the CDR3 reads TGTGCCAGCAGCTCCTTAGCGGGAGGGATTTACAATGAGCAGTTCTTC. It yields the protein CASSSLAGGIYNEQFF. V is TRBV7-9 and J is TRBJ2-1; TRBD2 matches at 11 bases. V lost 4 bases to trimming and J lost 4 bases; unmatched junction nucleotides: 6. Germline CDR1 reads SEHNR; CDR2 reads FQNEAQ (reference sequence). This CDR3 spans 16 amino acids.

V usage is TRBV19 and J usage is TRBJ1-2; D not certain. From germline, CDR1 is LNHDA and CDR2 SQIVND (reference sequence). V dropped 10 bases and J dropped 4 bases, with 16 bases sitting between them. This CDR3 is built from 13 residues. Written as DNA, the CDR3 is TGTGCCACTACTACTGGGAGGATCTATGGCTACACCTTC. It translates to CATTTGRIYGYTF.

The V and J genes are TRBV6-1 and TRBJ2-5; D is unresolved. Germline CDR1 and CDR2: MNHNS and SASEGT. This CDR3 contains 13 residues. The V end was cut by 3 bases, the J end by 2 bases, with 7 bases between. In DNA form, the CDR3 reads TGTGCCAGCAGTGACGGAGTTCAAGAGACCCAGTACTTC. Translation: CASSDGVQETQYF.

The table lists this clonotype with many counts. J is TRBJ1-3 and V is TRBV2, with D possibly TRBD1 on 5 matching bases. Between the trimmed V and J ends, which lost 8 bases and 3 bases, there was a span of 14 bases. Per germline, CDR1 SNHLY and CDR2 FYNNEI. The CDR3 totals 14 residues. CDR3 DNA: TGTGCCAGCGTCCCCGGGGGGAATGGAAACACCATATATTTT. Protein sequence: CASVPGGNGNTIYF.

This clonotype appeared many times. V usage is TRBV28 and J usage is TRBJ2-3; the match to TRBD2 covers 8 bases. CDR3 length: 14 residues. Trimming at V came to 8 bases and at J to 0 bases, leaving 4 bases not matched to a gene. CDR1 is MDHEN, CDR2 SYDVKM, per germline. In DNA form, the CDR3 reads TGTGCCAGCGAGATAGCGGGAAGCACAGATACGCAGTATTTT. Amino acids: CASEIAGSTDTQYF.

This clonotype was seen ten or more times. The chain carries TRBV2 and TRBJ1-5; TRBD1 agrees at 10 bases. Germline assignment: CDR1 SNHLY and CDR2 FYNNEI. CDR3 length: 14 amino acids. Unmatched junction bases numbered 4, after V lost 5 bases and J lost 6 bases. CDR3 coding DNA: TGTGCCAGCAGTAACGACAGGGGGCCTCAGCCCCAGCATTTT. Amino acids: CASSNDRGPQPQHF.

The V gene is TRBV5-5, the J gene TRBJ2-7; 10 bases are shared with TRBD1. The CDR3 extends over 17 amino acids. The germline gives CDR1 SGHKS, CDR2 YYEKEE (reference sequence). V was clipped by 3 bases and J by 2 bases; unmatched bases: 11. The CDR3 sequence is CASSSIPSGTGAYEQYF. The DNA of the CDR3 is TGTGCCAGCAGCTCAATACCTTCCGGGACAGGGGCCTACGAGCAGTACTTC.

This clonotype appeared many times. The chain employs TRBV7-9 and TRBJ1-2; no clear D. There are 17 residues in the CDR3. V was trimmed by 5 bases and J by 4 bases, leaving 23 bases between them. Germline lookup yields CDR1 SEHNR and CDR2 FQNEAQ (reference sequence). CDR3 bases: TGTGCCAGCAGCCCATCAGGAGGCAGAAGGGTCCTCTATGGCTACACCTTC. This sequence encodes CASSPSGGRRVLYGYTF.